These 16 T cell receptor beta chains originate from one sample sequenced in a study of CD4 and CD8 cells across lung adenocarcinoma regions. TCRdb redid the calling of the PCR reads with MiXCR, one entry per CDR3 protein. The data show approximately 25,000 distinct CDR3 sequences, with 53% seen just once and 40% to 50% held by the top ten. Specimen: CD8+ T cells from the center of a lung tumor. All receptors derive from a male donor with lung adenocarcinoma. The CD4 and CD8 labels of this study may be unreliable.

At least ten counts were recorded for this clonotype. The rearrangement joins TRBV4-1 to TRBJ2-1; no reliable D call. Germline assignment: CDR1 MGHRA and CDR2 YSYEKL. This CDR3 has 11 amino acids. V was trimmed by 3 bases and J by 6 bases, leaving 3 bases between them. This CDR3 is CASSHINEQFF. As DNA, the CDR3 is TGCGCCAGCAGCCACATCAATGAGCAGTTCTTC.

The chain couples TRBV6-1 to TRBJ2-5; D assignment may be TRBD1 or TRBD2 (5 bases each). Trimming took 6 bases from V and 1 from J, leaving 15 bases between them. The CDR3 loop spans 15 amino acids. The V gene's germline CDR1 is MNHNS and CDR2 SASEGT. The CDR3 DNA reads TGTGCCAGCAGGCCCCCGGGACCGCCCCAAGAGACCCAGTACTTC. Protein sequence: CASRPPGPPQETQYF.

This clonotype has a count of ten or more. The chain links TRBV7-2 to TRBJ1-2; tentatively, D is TRBD1 (5 bases). The germline gives CDR1 SGHTA, CDR2 FQGNSA. Deletions cut 8 bases from V and 5 bases from J, with 21 bases between. The CDR3 length is 15 residues. The CDR3 region is CASGYSTGTDYGYTF. Written as DNA, the CDR3 is TGTGCCAGCGGCTACTCTACCGGGACGGATTATGGCTACACCTTC.

As for this clonotype: One junction end disagrees with the germline gene, perhaps due to a read error. The chain couples TRBV6-1 to TRBJ2-2; D may correspond to TRBD1 or TRBD2 (5 bases each). The V gene's germline CDR1 is MNHNS and CDR2 SASEGT. The CDR3 runs 12 residues. CDR3 amino acids: CARGTRTGALFF. Here the CDR3 DNA reads TGTGCCAGGGGGACGAGAACCGGGGCGCTGTTTTTT.

The CDR3 DNA reads as TGCAGTGCACGCAACAGGGGAGACTTTTCCTACGAGCAGTACTTC. Encoded protein: CSARNRGDFSYEQYF. V gene TRBV20-1 combines with J gene TRBJ2-7; 7 bases line up with TRBD1. Unmatched junction bases numbered 12, after V lost 6 bases and J lost 1 base. Looked up from germline, CDR1 is DFQATT and CDR2 is SNEGSKA (reference sequence). The CDR3 is 15 amino acids.

This clonotype has just one count. One end of the junction varies from germline; a read error may be responsible. The gene calls are TRBV6-1 and TRBJ2-5; D may match TRBD1 or TRBD2 (6 bases each). The CDR3 sequence is 16 residues long. CDR1 and CDR2 from the germline V gene are MNHNS and SASEGT. The CDR3 is CASREPGGGVGDTQYF. The CDR3 DNA follows: TGTGCCAGCAGGGAGCCCGGGGGCGGGGTTGGGGATACCCAGTATTTC.

This clonotype turned up a few times. CDR3 in amino acids: CASRLASYNEQFF. CDR3 sequence (DNA): TGCGCCAGCAGACTAGCGTCCTACAATGAGCAGTTCTTC. The chain recombines TRBV10-2 with TRBJ2-1; 7 bases align to TRBD2. Germline V gene sequence: CDR1 WSHSY, CDR2 SAAADI. With 6 bases clipped from V and 1 base from J, the junction kept 0 bases outside the gene matches. The CDR3 has 13 residues.

This clonotype occurred many times. This chain uses TRBV6-4 with TRBJ2-3; 11 positions match TRBD2. Looked up from germline, CDR1 is MRHNA and CDR2 is SNTAGT. Germline trimming cut 4 bases from V and 3 bases from J; bases unmatched to any gene: 0. CDR3 length: 14 amino acids. CDR3 sequence: CASSGTSGTDTQYF. The CDR3 DNA is TGTGCCAGCAGTGGGACTAGCGGGACAGATACGCAGTATTTT.

The sample holds many counts of this clonotype. V usage is TRBV11-2 and J usage is TRBJ1-1; D remains unclear. The germline V gene encodes CDR1 SGHAT and CDR2 FQNNGV. V was pared by 0 bases and J by 0 bases, with 8 bases between. This CDR3 has 15 residues. The CDR3 DNA follows: TGTGCCAGCAGCTTAGACCCAAATATGAACACTGAAGCTTTCTTT. This translates into CASSLDPNMNTEAFF.

This chain links TRBV6-1 with TRBJ2-3; D is tentatively TRBD1 or TRBD2 (6 bases each). V shed 9 bases and J shed 7 bases, with 23 bases lying between them. The CDR3 is made up of 15 amino acids. Germline V CDR1 and CDR2: MNHNS, SASEGT. The CDR3 DNA follows: TGTGCCAGTTGGGGGGCTCGGGGACCCAAAAATACGCAGTATTTT. Its protein product is CASWGARGPKNTQYF.

A few counts support this clonotype. The rearrangement uses TRBV20-1 and TRBJ1-1, with 8 bases identical to TRBD1. After removal of 2 bases from V and 4 bases from J, the junction contained 6 bases not matched to a gene. CDR3 size: 14 residues. Per the germline V gene, CDR1 is DFQATT and CDR2 is SNEGSKA (reference sequence). For the CDR3, the DNA is TGCAGTGCTAGACCACCAGGGGGCGCCACTGAAGCTTTCTTT. Its translation is CSARPPGGATEAFF.

The chain combines TRBV6-2 or TRBV6-3 with TRBJ2-1; weak D call: TRBD1 (5 bases). Looked up from germline, CDR1 is MNHEY and CDR2 is SVGEGT. V lost 5 bases to trimming and J lost 0 bases, with 11 bases between them. The CDR3 spans 15 residues. The CDR3 spells CASSIYRSSYNEQFF. In DNA form, the CDR3 reads TGTGCCAGCAGTATATACAGGAGCTCCTACAATGAGCAGTTCTTC.

V is TRBV7-2 and J is TRBJ2-3; tentative D call: TRBD2 (6 bases). The CDR3 sequence is 19 residues long. Germline V gives CDR1 SGHTA, CDR2 FQGNSA. Trimming stripped 4 bases from V and 1 base from J, with 24 bases between. CDR3 in DNA: TGTGCCAGCAGCTCGGGCGTCCGGGCCACGTGGGGGGGCACAGATACGCAGTATTTT. It codes for CASSSGVRATWGGTDTQYF.

This clonotype was recorded at least ten times. The gene calls are TRBV6-5 and TRBJ2-3; 10 bases are shared with TRBD2. After removal of 4 bases from V and 4 bases from J, the junction contained 5 bases not matched to a gene. The CDR3 consists of 15 residues. Germline CDR1 MNHEY, CDR2 SVGAGI. CDR3 in amino acids: CASSWPSGSADTQYF. Written as DNA, the CDR3 is TGTGCCAGCAGTTGGCCTAGCGGGAGCGCAGATACGCAGTATTTT.

The rearrangement joins TRBV7-2 to TRBJ2-1; TRBD1 matches 8 bases. The CDR3 length is 15 residues. With V trimmed by 5 bases and J by 3 bases, 6 bases remained unmatched. CDR1 is SGHTA and CDR2 is FQGNSA in the germline V gene. The DNA of the CDR3 is TGTGCCAGCAGCCCCGGGACAGGAGGCTACAATGAGCAGTTCTTC. Encoded protein: CASSPGTGGYNEQFF.

The chain combines TRBV23-1 with TRBJ2-5; 10 bases line up with TRBD1. TRBV23-1 is treated as an ORF (open reading frame) with a function not yet certain. CDR3 size: 15 residues. V was pared by 6 bases and J by 0 bases, with 4 bases of the junction left unmatched. The CDR3 spells CASSQGQGNQETQYF. DNA for the CDR3: TGCGCCAGCAGCCAGGGACAGGGGAACCAAGAGACCCAGTACTTC.